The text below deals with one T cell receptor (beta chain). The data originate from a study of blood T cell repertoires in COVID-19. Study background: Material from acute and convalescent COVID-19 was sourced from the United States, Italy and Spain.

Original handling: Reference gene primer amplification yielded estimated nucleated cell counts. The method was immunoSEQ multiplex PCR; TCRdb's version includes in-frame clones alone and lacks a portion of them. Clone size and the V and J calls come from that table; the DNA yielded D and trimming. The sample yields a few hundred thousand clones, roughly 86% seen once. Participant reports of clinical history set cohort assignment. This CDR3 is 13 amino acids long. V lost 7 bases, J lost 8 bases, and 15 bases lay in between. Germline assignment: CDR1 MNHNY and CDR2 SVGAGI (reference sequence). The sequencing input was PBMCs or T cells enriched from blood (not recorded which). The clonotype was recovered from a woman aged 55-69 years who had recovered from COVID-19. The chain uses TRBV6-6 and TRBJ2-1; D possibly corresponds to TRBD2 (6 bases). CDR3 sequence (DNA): TGTGCCAGCACGCGTCGGGCTAGCGATGAGCAGTTCTTC. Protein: CASTRRASDEQFF.